The T cell receptor beta chain under discussion was sequenced for a study of T cells in Graves' hyperthyroidism and ophthalmopathy. Overall study results and limits: In validation, the model predicted ophthalmopathy. These predictions came a median about 6.8 months before onset.

Authors of the study amplified TCR beta CDR3 regions from RNA transcripts. Initially, a first-round RT-PCR of the TCR CDR3 employed the HTBI primer set. TCRdb re-called the multiplex PCR reads with MiXCR, one entry per CDR3 protein. The sample shows a few hundred thousand distinct CDR3 sequences, roughly 13% of them seen only once. In this sample, this clonotype turned up a few times. The antigen is unknown. The germline gives CDR1 DFQATT, CDR2 SNEGSKA (reference sequence). V shed 6 bases and J 8 bases; nucleotides not matched to a gene: 10. CDR3 size: 14 residues. Stable Graves' hyperthyroidism denoted no ophthalmopathy progression over 18 months. The diagnoses drew upon clinical symptoms, serum thyroxine and TRAb, thyroid ultrasound and orbital computed tomography.

The chain carries TRBV20-1 and TRBJ1-2, with TRBD1 identical over 12 bases. The receptor was isolated from a woman aged 18-29 years with Graves' hyperthyroidism. Specimen: blood. The chain's CDR3 is CSAVPPGTGGGYTF. In DNA form, the CDR3 reads TGCAGTGCGGTCCCACCCGGGACAGGGGGCGGCTACACCTTC.